The 22 T cell receptor beta chains given below trace back to one sample, sequenced in a study of T cells after yellow fever vaccination. TCRdb re-called the 5' RACE reads through MiXCR, storing one row per CDR3 protein. The table includes 200,000 to 300,000 distinct CDR3 sequences, 3.6% detected once. The source was PBMCs, collected 15 days after the yellow fever booster vaccination. The receptors here all came from a man between 18 and 35 years old who received the YFV17D yellow fever vaccine.

This clonotype was counted at least ten times. The chain carries TRBV28 and TRBJ2-1; D possibly corresponds to TRBD1 (6 bases). The V end lost 5 bases, the J end lost 3 bases, and 11 bases lay between the germline ends. In germline, CDR1 is MDHEN, CDR2 SYDVKM. The CDR3 loop spans 14 amino acids. The CDR3 sequence: CASSRRDNYNEQFF. CDR3 nucleotides: TGTGCCAGCAGTCGCCGGGACAACTACAATGAGCAGTTCTTC.

This clonotype was counted at least ten times. The chain couples TRBV28 to TRBJ2-2, with 9 bases identical to TRBD2. Germline V lookup: CDR1 MDHEN, CDR2 SYDVKM. This CDR3 is built from 15 residues. The V and J ends lost 7 bases and 6 bases, in that order; junction bases with no gene match: 9. The CDR3 nucleotides read TGTGCCAGCACGGCTAATAGCGGGGGCTCCGGGGAGCTGTTTTTT. Translation: CASTANSGGSGELFF.

This clonotype occurred many times. The CDR3 DNA reads TGTGCCAGCCGCCGGGACGGACCCTACGAGCAGTACTTC. Its protein is CASRRDGPYEQYF. V usage is TRBV7-2 and J usage is TRBJ2-7; D possibly uses TRBD1 or TRBD2 (5 bases each). The CDR3 loop spans 13 amino acids. Trimming took off 8 bases at V and 2 bases at J, with 13 bases between the two ends. Germline V gene lookup returns CDR1 SGHTA and CDR2 FQGNSA.

Comment on this clonotype: Being one base from a much bigger clone, this may be a read error. The genes are TRBV12-3 or TRBV12-4 and TRBJ2-1; 11 nucleotides align to TRBD2. V lost 3 bases and J lost 8; bases outside the gene matches: 12. The CDR3 runs to 17 residues. Here the CDR3 DNA reads TGTGCCAGCAGTTTTGGTGGGCTAGCGGGGGGACCCTATGAGCAGTTCTTC. Protein sequence: CASSFGGLAGGPYEQFF.

At least ten counts were recorded for this clonotype. The chain recombines TRBV4-1 with TRBJ2-1, with 11 nucleotides matching TRBD1. Per germline, CDR1 MGHRA and CDR2 YSYEKL. Unmatched junction bases numbered 7, after V lost 0 bases and J lost 9 bases. CDR3 length: 16 amino acids. Written as DNA, the CDR3 is TGCGCCAGCAGCCAAGATAGGGTTGGGACAGGGGGTGAGCAGTTCTTC. Translated, it gives CASSQDRVGTGGEQFF.

This clonotype was picked up a small number of times. The chain recombines TRBV7-2 with TRBJ2-3, with D perhaps matching TRBD1 (7 bases). CDR1 is SGHTA and CDR2 is FQGNSA in the germline V gene. Trimming stripped 5 bases from V and 10 bases from J, with 13 bases between. The CDR3 covers 12 residues. Here the CDR3 reads CASSLTGRSQYF. CDR3 sequence (DNA): TGTGCCAGCAGCCTGACAGGGAGGTCGCAGTATTTT.

This clonotype was observed at least ten times. The chain couples TRBV12-3 or TRBV12-4 to TRBJ2-7, with 10 positions matching TRBD2. V lost 5 bases, J lost 3 bases, and 4 bases stayed unmatched. The CDR3 sequence is 14 residues long. The chain's CDR3 is CASSPGTSVYEQYF. CDR3 coding DNA: TGTGCCAGCAGTCCCGGGACTAGCGTCTACGAGCAGTACTTC.

This clonotype was observed at least ten times. This chain uses TRBV6-1 with TRBJ2-5; no reliable D call. Germline CDR1 and CDR2: MNHNS and SASEGT. V was clipped by 4 bases and J by 0 bases, with 21 bases between them. CDR3 length equals 18 residues. CDR3 coding DNA: TGTGCCAGCAGTGGATTGTTGAGAGAACCCCCGTACCAAGAGACCCAGTACTTC. Its protein is CASSGLLREPPYQETQYF.

In the case of this clonotype: Since a much larger clone is just one base distant, this may be a read error. The chain carries TRBV29-1 and TRBJ2-5; 9 positions agree with TRBD1. In germline, CDR1 is SQVTM, CDR2 ANQGSEA. This CDR3 has 14 residues. Here the CDR3 reads CIVGPGQGGETQYF. For the CDR3, the DNA is TGCATCGTTGGGCCGGGACAGGGAGGGGAGACCCAGTACTTC. The entire variable domain, with the rest obtained from reference TRBV29-1 and TRBJ2-5, is as follows: SAVISQKPSRDICQRGTSLTIQCQVDSQVTMMFWYRQQPGQSLTLIATANQGSEATYESGFVIDKFPISRPNLTFSTLTVSNMSPEDSSIYLCIVGPGQGGETQYFGPGTRLLVL.

This clonotype was seen repeatedly, ten times or more. The J gene is TRBJ2-1, the V gene TRBV5-1; possibly TRBD1 or TRBD2 for D (5 bases each). CDR3 length: 13 residues. Germline V gene lookup returns CDR1 SGHRS and CDR2 YFSETQ. Trimming stripped 6 bases from V and 9 bases from J, with 16 bases between. CDR3 nucleotides: TGCGCCAGCAAGAGGTCGAGGGGTAGTGAGCAGTTCTTC. This codes for CASKRSRGSEQFF.

This clonotype was recorded many times. The CDR3, as DNA: TGTGCCAGCAGTTTTGGCAGGAACTACGAGCAGTACGTC. This encodes CASSFGRNYEQYV. V gene TRBV12-3 or TRBV12-4 combines with J gene TRBJ2-7; the D is unclear. The ends were cut back, 3 bases at V and 3 bases at J, with 9 bases in the middle. The CDR3 spans 13 residues.

At least ten counts were recorded for this clonotype. This chain uses TRBV5-1 with TRBJ2-7, with 7 bases lining up with TRBD1. J lost 4 bases, V lost 3 bases, and 4 bases had no gene match. This CDR3 region has 13 residues. Per the germline V gene, CDR1 is SGHRS and CDR2 is YFSETQ. The CDR3 sequence is CASSSQTGYEQYF. In nucleotides, the CDR3 is TGCGCCAGCAGCTCGCAGACAGGGTACGAGCAGTACTTC.

This clonotype was seen ten or more times. The rearrangement uses TRBV6-2 or TRBV6-3 and TRBJ1-6; D not certain. Germline loops: CDR1 MNHEY, CDR2 SVGEGT. V lost 5 bases to trimming and J lost 7 bases, with 9 bases between them. The CDR3 extends over 13 amino acids. The CDR3 here is CASSIPQNSPLHF. The CDR3 bases are TGTGCCAGCAGTATCCCGCAGAATTCACCCCTCCACTTT.

As for this clonotype: This may be a read error, as it is one base from a much larger clone. V gene TRBV7-7 combines with J gene TRBJ1-4; D unresolved. There are 15 residues in the CDR3. Germline V lookup: CDR1 SSHAT, CDR2 FNYEAQ (reference sequence). CDR3 DNA: TGTGCTGGCAGCCCACGCCCACTCCCGGTTGAAAAACTGTTTTTT. This encodes CAGSPRPLPVEKLFF.

This clonotype came up many times. The chain couples TRBV4-2 to TRBJ2-7, with 9 bases fitting TRBD1. Germline V gives CDR1 LGHNA, CDR2 YNFKEQ. The CDR3 runs to 15 residues. After removal of 4 bases from V and 6 bases from J, the junction contained 10 bases not matched to a gene. This CDR3 is CASSPETGGVGEQYF. In DNA form, the CDR3 reads TGTGCCAGCAGCCCAGAGACAGGGGGAGTGGGCGAGCAGTACTTC.

This clonotype was seen at least ten times. The DNA for the CDR3 is TGCGCCAGCAGCCCAATAGACAGGGACACCTATAGCAATCAGCCCCAGCATTTT. It encodes CASSPIDRDTYSNQPQHF. The chain is built from TRBV4-3 and TRBJ1-5; 7 bases align to TRBD1. The V gene's germline CDR1 is LGHNA and CDR2 YSLEER. The CDR3 is 18 residues long. The junction had 12 bases not matched to a gene; V was cut back by 4 bases and J by 0 bases.

This clonotype was seen at least ten times. The chain carries TRBV29-1 and TRBJ2-3, with 7 nucleotides matching TRBD1. In germline, CDR1 is SQVTM, CDR2 ANQGSEA. With 6 bases clipped from V and 0 bases from J, the junction kept 3 bases outside the gene matches. This CDR3 is built from 13 residues. CDR3 in amino acids: CSVTGQSTDTQYF. CDR3 sequence (DNA): TGCAGCGTCACGGGACAGAGCACAGATACGCAGTATTTT.

Many counts were recorded for this clonotype. The rearrangement uses TRBV10-3 and TRBJ2-7, with TRBD1 identical over 9 bases. The trim removed 3 bases at V and 6 bases at J, leaving 12 bases unmatched. The CDR3 sequence is 16 residues long. Germline CDR1 reads ENHRY; CDR2 reads SYGVKD. The CDR3 coding sequence is TGTGCCATCAGTGATGGGGGAAACAGGGGGCCATCCGAGCAGTACGTC. Its protein is CAISDGGNRGPSEQYV.

In this sample, this clonotype turned up many times. The chain has TRBV7-2 and TRBJ1-1; D remains ambiguous. V shed 1 base and J shed 7 bases, with 10 bases lying between them. CDR1 is SGHTA and CDR2 is FQGNSA in the germline V gene. The CDR3 contains 13 residues. Written as DNA, the CDR3 is TGTGCCAGCAGCTTAGTGGTCCACTTTGAAGCTTTCTTT. Protein: CASSLVVHFEAFF.

The sample holds many counts of this clonotype. This chain links TRBV7-9 with TRBJ1-2; TRBD1 aligns across 10 bases. This CDR3 has 15 amino acids. V lost 5 bases to trimming and J lost 4 bases; unmatched junction nucleotides: 7. Germline values: CDR1 SEHNR, CDR2 FQNEAQ (reference sequence). The CDR3, as DNA: TGTGCCAGCAGCGACAGGGACAGGGGCGTCTATGGCTACACCTTC. Encoded protein: CASSDRDRGVYGYTF.

This clonotype was recorded at least ten times. The rearrangement links TRBV6-2 or TRBV6-3 to TRBJ2-3, with 8 nucleotides matching TRBD2. The CDR3 spans 16 residues. Germline V lookup: CDR1 MNHEY, CDR2 SVGEGT. V lost 4 bases to trimming and J lost 2 bases; unmatched junction nucleotides: 8. The CDR3 is CASSWWRGVSTDTQYF. CDR3 bases: TGTGCCAGCAGTTGGTGGCGGGGGGTATCCACAGATACGCAGTATTTT.

This clonotype was detected ten times or more. This chain joins TRBV5-1 and TRBJ1-1; tentative D call: TRBD1 (6 bases). This CDR3 comprises 15 residues. V was cut by 0 bases and J by 0 bases, with 9 bases left in between. In germline, CDR1 is SGHRS, CDR2 YFSETQ. The CDR3 region is CASSLVGQMNTEAFF. The CDR3 DNA sequence: TGCGCCAGCAGCTTGGTAGGACAGATGAACACTGAAGCTTTCTTT.